These 32 T cell receptor beta chains came from one sample sequenced in a study of Ad26.COV2.S vaccination and SARS-CoV-2 variants. Treatment: 15 to 20 received Ad26.COV2.S at low or high dose, single or two shots; several received placebo; per-sample allocation not given. Following the first vaccine or placebo injection, samples were taken on day 63. The data were produced by immunoSEQ multiplex PCR, yet TCRdb's version contains in-frame clones alone and is incomplete. The sample contains about 350,000 clones, around 89% of which appear only once. The starting material was peripheral blood, obtained in a trial of Ad26.COV2.S vaccine versus placebo. The receptors shown here come from a person aged 18 to 59 who received the Ad26.COV2.S COVID-19 vaccine or a placebo.

This rearrangement joins TRBV11-2 to TRBJ2-2; D unresolved. Looked up from germline, CDR1 is SGHAT and CDR2 is FQNNGV. V lost 1 base, J lost 0 bases, and 12 bases lay in between. The CDR3 covers 17 residues. This chain's CDR3 is CASSLAPRVANTGELFF. As DNA, the CDR3 is TGTGCCAGCAGCTTAGCCCCTAGGGTCGCGAACACCGGGGAGCTGTTTTTT.

This chain connects TRBV7-9 to TRBJ2-1; D might be TRBD2 (6 bases). V dropped 5 bases and J dropped 5 bases, with 16 bases sitting between them. The germline V gene encodes CDR1 SEHNR and CDR2 FQNEAQ (reference sequence). This CDR3 contains 15 residues. CDR3 DNA sequence: TGTGCCAGCAGCCCCGTTGGGGGGAGCAACAATGAGCAGTTCTTC. It translates to CASSPVGGSNNEQFF.

The rearrangement uses TRBV10-3 and TRBJ2-3; D is ambiguous. Per germline, CDR1 ENHRY and CDR2 SYGVKD. The CDR3 spans 18 residues. V was clipped by 0 bases and J by 2 bases, with 18 bases between them. The DNA of the CDR3 is TGTGCCATCAGTGAGTCTGCGACATCCCTGCGACTCACAGATACGCAGTATTTT. Translation: CAISESATSLRLTDTQYF.

This chain joins TRBV6-6 and TRBJ1-3; D is uncertain. Trimming left V 7 bases short and J 0 bases short, with 10 bases between. Looked up from germline, CDR1 is MNHNY and CDR2 is SVGAGI (reference sequence). The CDR3 covers 14 residues. CDR3 amino acids: CASTMESSGNTIYF. The CDR3 nucleotides read TGTGCCAGCACCATGGAAAGCTCTGGAAACACCATATATTTT.

The chain links TRBV2 to TRBJ2-5; D is undetermined. Germline V gene lookup returns CDR1 SNHLY and CDR2 FYNNEI. Trimming cost V 0 bases and J 1 base, with 9 bases left between them. This CDR3 contains 15 residues. CDR3 DNA: TGTGCCAGCAGTGAAGCCAACGGACGCCAAGAGACCCAGTACTTC. Translated: CASSEANGRQETQYF.

The chain has TRBV6-5 and TRBJ2-2; the D gene is possibly TRBD2 (6 bases). Germline V lookup: CDR1 MNHEY, CDR2 SVGAGI. The CDR3 consists of 12 residues. V was clipped by 7 bases and J by 8 bases, with 11 bases between them. CDR3 in DNA: TGTGCCAGCACTGGGGGGTCTGGGGAGCTGTTTTTT. Amino acids: CASTGGSGELFF.

V gene TRBV7-9 combines with J gene TRBJ2-3, with 7 nucleotides matching TRBD2. The CDR3 totals 16 residues. V gave up 5 bases and J gave up 5 bases; unmatched junction bases: 13. Germline-derived CDR1 and CDR2 are SEHNR and FQNEAQ (reference sequence). As DNA, the CDR3 is TGTGCCAGCAGCGGGACGGGGGACCCGGGGGGAGATACGCAGTATTTT. Translated, it gives CASSGTGDPGGDTQYF.

The genes are TRBV27 and TRBJ2-2, with 11 nucleotides matching TRBD2. Looked up from germline, CDR1 is MNHEY and CDR2 is SMNVEV (reference sequence). V was clipped by 7 bases and J by 7 bases; unmatched bases: 14. The CDR3 spans 17 residues. Here the CDR3 DNA reads TGTGCCAGCATGTACGAGGGGACTAGCGGAGGTGGCGGGGAGCTGTTTTTT. Protein: CASMYEGTSGGGGELFF.

The chain combines TRBV28 with TRBJ2-5; 8 nucleotides agree with TRBD1. V trimming: 8 bases; J trimming: 3 bases; junction bases outside the gene matches: 11. This CDR3 comprises 15 residues. Per germline, CDR1 MDHEN and CDR2 SYDVKM. CDR3 sequence: CASHRGSLNKETQYF. CDR3 nucleotide sequence: TGTGCCAGCCACAGGGGGAGTTTAAACAAAGAGACCCAGTACTTC.

The chain employs TRBV18 and TRBJ1-1; 7 nucleotides agree with TRBD1. Germline lookup yields CDR1 KGHSH and CDR2 LQKENI. Losses at the gene ends were 1 base for V and 4 bases for J; bases not matched to a gene: 6. The CDR3 consists of 15 residues. The CDR3 nucleotides read TGTGCCAGCTCACCACTGGGCAGGGGGACCACTGAAGCTTTCTTT. It codes for CASSPLGRGTTEAFF.

The chain carries TRBV24-1 and TRBJ2-3, with 15 bases lining up with TRBD2. The CDR3 has 17 amino acids. Trimming at V came to 7 bases and at J to 1 base, leaving 5 bases not matched to a gene. CDR1 and CDR2 (germline): KGHDR, SFDVKD. In DNA form, the CDR3 reads TGTGCCACCAGCGCCCGGACTAGCGGGAGGGGCACAGATACGCAGTATTTT. Amino acids: CATSARTSGRGTDTQYF.

The chain has TRBV5-1 and TRBJ2-3; 8 bases line up with TRBD1. The junction had 10 bases not matched to a gene; V was cut back by 3 bases and J by 4 bases. The germline gives CDR1 SGHRS, CDR2 YFSETQ. CDR3 length equals 16 residues. CDR3 sequence reads: CASSSGQGGGPDTQYF. The CDR3 DNA follows: TGCGCCAGCAGCTCCGGACAGGGTGGAGGCCCAGATACGCAGTATTTT.

This chain joins TRBV4-3 and TRBJ2-3; tentative D call: TRBD1 (5 bases). Trimming removed 0 bases from V and 6 bases from J, with 13 bases in between. From germline, CDR1 is LGHNA and CDR2 YSLEER. The CDR3 consists of 15 residues. Written as DNA, the CDR3 is TGCGCCAGCAGCCAAGACTGGTCAGGGTTGGATACGCAGTATTTT. Its protein product is CASSQDWSGLDTQYF.

The chain joins TRBV27 to TRBJ2-3; TRBD2 matches 10 bases. Germline V gene data show CDR1 as MNHEY and CDR2 as SMNVEV (reference sequence). The CDR3 is made up of 15 amino acids. J gave up 6 bases and V 3 bases, and 6 bases lay outside the gene matches. This CDR3 is CASSLGGTSVDTQYF. The CDR3 coding sequence is TGTGCCAGCAGTTTGGGGGGGACTAGCGTGGATACGCAGTATTTT.

The rearrangement links TRBV4-2 to TRBJ2-7, with a weak D call TRBD2 (5 bases). V dropped 0 bases and J dropped 9 bases, with 12 bases sitting between them. Germline V gives CDR1 LGHNA, CDR2 YNFKEQ. The CDR3 contains 13 residues. This CDR3 reads CASSQESGPRQYF. DNA for the CDR3: TGTGCCAGCAGCCAAGAAAGCGGCCCACGGCAGTACTTC.

This chain joins TRBV3-1 (or the pseudogene TRBV3-2) and TRBJ2-7, with a weak D call TRBD1 (6 bases). CDR3 length equals 14 residues. The germline V gene encodes CDR1 LGHDT and CDR2 YNNKEL (reference sequence). V was clipped by 3 bases and J by 4 bases, with 13 bases between them. The DNA for the CDR3 is TGTGCCAGCAGCCATTCCAGGGGTGATTACGAGCAGTACTTC. It yields the protein CASSHSRGDYEQYF.

This sequence joins TRBV30 and TRBJ2-7, with 7 bases fitting TRBD1. Germline trimming cut 5 bases from V and 2 bases from J; bases unmatched to any gene: 9. This CDR3 has 14 residues. The germline gives CDR1 GTSNPN, CDR2 SVGIG (reference sequence). CDR3 bases: TGTGCCTGGCGGACAGGCAGAAGACCCTACGAGCAGTACTTC. It encodes CAWRTGRRPYEQYF.

V gene TRBV3-1 (or the pseudogene TRBV3-2) combines with J gene TRBJ2-2; no definite D call. This CDR3 has 15 residues. Germline V gene data show CDR1 as LGHDT and CDR2 as YNNKEL (reference sequence). With 0 bases removed from V and 1 base from J, the gap between germline ends came to 6 bases. CDR3: CASSQESLNTGELFF. The CDR3, as DNA: TGTGCCAGCAGCCAAGAAAGTTTGAACACCGGGGAGCTGTTTTTT.

This clone showed up just once. This specimen includes other DNA sequences encoding the same CDR3. The chain couples TRBV5-1 to TRBJ2-5; D not certain. Trimming stripped 1 base from V and 0 bases from J, with 1 base between. This CDR3 is built from 12 residues. Germline CDR1 SGHRS, CDR2 YFSETQ. The CDR3 DNA reads TGCGCCAGCAGCTTGTACCAAGAGACCCAGTACTTC. Its protein is CASSLYQETQYF.

The chain recombines TRBV6-5 with TRBJ1-1, with D possibly TRBD1 on 6 matching bases. V lost 6 bases to trimming and J lost 1 base, with 15 bases between them. From germline, CDR1 is MNHEY and CDR2 SVGAGI. This CDR3 is 15 amino acids long. DNA for the CDR3: TGTGCCAGCAGCCCCTCGGCAGGGGCGAACACTGAAGCTTTCTTT. It specifies CASSPSAGANTEAFF.

The chain links TRBV6-5 to TRBJ2-1; TRBD1 matches at 8 bases. The germline V gene encodes CDR1 MNHEY and CDR2 SVGAGI. With 4 bases clipped from V and 2 bases from J, the junction kept 4 bases outside the gene matches. The CDR3 is made up of 15 amino acids. Written as DNA, the CDR3 is TGTGCCAGCAGTTTGGACAGGGAGGCCTACAATGAGCAGTTCTTC. Translation: CASSLDREAYNEQFF.

This chain uses TRBV11-2 with TRBJ2-3, with 7 positions matching TRBD2. The J segment lost 0 bases and the V segment lost 4 bases, leaving 10 bases of the junction unmatched. CDR3 length: 17 residues. Germline loops: CDR1 SGHAT, CDR2 FQNNGV. CDR3 sequence (DNA): TGTGCCAGCAGCTCTGGACTAGGACCAACGAGCACAGATACGCAGTATTTT. Translated: CASSSGLGPTSTDTQYF.

The chain links TRBV25-1 to TRBJ2-1; a weak D match, TRBD2 (5 bases). This CDR3 is built from 14 residues. V gave up 5 bases and J gave up 0 bases, with 8 bases separating them. Germline V CDR1 and CDR2: MGHDK, SYGVNS. The DNA of the CDR3 is TGTGCCAGCAGTAGCGGAAGCTCCTACAATGAGCAGTTCTTC. It is translated as CASSSGSSYNEQFF.

This chain uses TRBV4-3 with TRBJ1-2; 7 bases match TRBD1. The CDR3 totals 15 residues. Germline V CDR1 and CDR2: LGHNA, YSLEER. The V gene end was trimmed by 0 bases and the J gene end by 12 bases; junction bases not matched to a gene: 13. The CDR3 DNA reads as TGCGCCAGCAGCCAAGATCCGGGACAGAGTATGGCTAACACCTTC. Translation gives CASSQDPGQSMANTF.

A single count supports this clone. The genes are TRBV7-2 and TRBJ1-5; TRBD1 agrees at 7 bases. The CDR3 runs 18 residues. The germline V gene encodes CDR1 SGHTA and CDR2 FQGNSA. After removal of 4 bases from V and 0 bases from J, the junction contained 12 bases not matched to a gene. Here the CDR3 DNA reads TGTGCCAGCAGCTCGCAGACAGGGACCCTTTATAGCAATCAGCCCCAGCATTTT. Translated, it gives CASSSQTGTLYSNQPQHF.

The chain links TRBV20-1 to TRBJ2-3; D is possibly TRBD2 (6 bases). This CDR3 is built from 11 residues. V was pared by 5 bases and J by 9 bases, with 12 bases between. CDR1 is DFQATT and CDR2 is SNEGSKA in the germline V gene (reference sequence). The chain's CDR3 is CSAGLALTQYF. CDR3 nucleotide sequence: TGCAGTGCTGGTCTAGCGTTAACGCAGTATTTT.

The chain links TRBV9 to TRBJ2-3, with 9 positions matching TRBD2. V trimming: 4 bases; J trimming: 4 bases; junction bases outside the gene matches: 7. CDR3 length equals 15 residues. Germline CDR1 and CDR2: SGDLS and YYNGEE. The CDR3, as DNA: TGTGCCAGCAGCTCCCGGACTAGCGCGGCAGATACGCAGTATTTT. Protein product: CASSSRTSAADTQYF.

The rearrangement links TRBV5-1 to TRBJ2-3, with D possibly TRBD1 on 5 matching bases. The CDR3 is 14 amino acids. Per germline, CDR1 SGHRS and CDR2 YFSETQ. V lost 0 bases, J lost 4 bases, and 9 bases lay in between. CDR3 protein: CASSLGRAPDTQYF. DNA of the CDR3: TGCGCCAGCAGCTTGGGCAGGGCCCCAGATACGCAGTATTTT.

The V call is TRBV2, the J call TRBJ1-1, with a tentative D call TRBD1 (5 bases). The ends were cut back, 3 bases at V and 3 bases at J, with 11 bases in the middle. Germline V lookup: CDR1 SNHLY, CDR2 FYNNEI. The CDR3 length is 14 residues. The CDR3 sequence is CASSDSRVYTEAFF. CDR3 nucleotide sequence: TGTGCCAGCAGTGACTCCAGGGTTTACACTGAAGCTTTCTTT.

The chain combines TRBV18 with TRBJ1-4, with TRBD1 identical over 7 bases. After removal of 3 bases from V and 2 bases from J, the junction contained 3 bases not matched to a gene. Looked up from germline, CDR1 is KGHSH and CDR2 is LQKENI. The CDR3 is 15 residues long. CDR3 sequence reads: CASSPDRTTNEKLFF. CDR3 bases: TGTGCCAGCTCACCGGACAGGACGACTAATGAAAAACTGTTTTTT.

The V and J genes are TRBV6-1 and TRBJ1-2; 9 nucleotides match TRBD1. Germline CDR1 MNHNS, CDR2 SASEGT. The CDR3 is made up of 16 amino acids. After removal of 2 bases from V and 0 bases from J, the junction contained 4 bases not matched to a gene. CDR3 region: CASSELTGGANYGYTF. As DNA, the CDR3 is TGTGCCAGCAGTGAATTAACAGGGGGCGCTAACTATGGCTACACCTTC.

The chain recombines TRBV28 with TRBJ2-7; D could derive from TRBD1 or TRBD2 (6 bases each). Trimming shortened V by 1 base and J by 4 bases, and 23 bases separated the two germline ends. Germline V CDR1 and CDR2: MDHEN, SYDVKM. The CDR3 spans 18 residues. The chain's CDR3 is CASSLFGTGRPSRYEQYF. In nucleotides, the CDR3 is TGTGCCAGCAGTTTATTCGGAACAGGGAGGCCAAGCAGGTACGAGCAGTACTTC.